These 7 T cell receptor beta chains were sequenced from one sample in a study of shared clonotypes between healthy human individuals. Assay: immunoSEQ multiplex PCR; the TCRdb copy retains only in-frame clones and omits some. Of about 1.5 million clones listed, 95% to 97% are singletons. Sequencing input: naive CD4+ T cells sorted from blood. As for subset: CD45RA+ positively selected. The receptors stem from a man under 40 in good health.

The chain is built from TRBV28 and TRBJ2-2; perhaps D is TRBD1 or TRBD2 (6 bases each). The CDR3 extends over 13 amino acids. CDR1 is MDHEN and CDR2 is SYDVKM in the germline V gene. V lost 3 bases and J 8 bases, leaving 10 bases between the germline ends. This CDR3 reads CASSFGGPGELFF. The CDR3 DNA is TGTGCCAGCAGTTTTGGGGGGCCTGGGGAGCTGTTTTTT.

The chain has TRBV2 and TRBJ1-2, with TRBD1 matching over 8 bases. This CDR3 is 15 amino acids long. With V trimmed by 3 bases and J by 6 bases, 9 bases remained unmatched. CDR1 and CDR2 from the germline V gene are SNHLY and FYNNEI. CDR3 sequence reads: CASSEAGTGRNGYTF. In DNA form, the CDR3 reads TGTGCCAGCAGTGAGGCAGGGACAGGCAGAAATGGCTACACCTTC. The whole variable domain, remainder taken from reference TRBV2 and TRBJ1-2, is EPEVTQTPSHQVTQMGQEVILRCVPISNHLYFYWYRQILGQKVEFLVSFYNNEISEKSEIFDDQFSVERPDGSNFTLKIRSTKLEDSAMYFCASSEAGTGRNGYTFGSGTRLTVV.

The gene calls are TRBV5-1 and TRBJ2-7; 15 nucleotides agree with TRBD2. Trimming removed 4 bases from V and 1 base from J; junction bases left unmatched: 3. Germline CDR1 is SGHRS and CDR2 is YFSETQ. The CDR3 totals 16 residues. CDR3 protein: CASSMGLAGGSYEQYF. CDR3 DNA sequence: TGCGCCAGCAGCATGGGACTAGCGGGAGGTTCCTACGAGCAGTACTTC.

This clone is a singleton in its sample. The chain employs TRBV29-1 and TRBJ2-1; 9 nucleotides agree with TRBD2. This CDR3 is built from 13 residues. Trimming cost V 6 bases and J 12 bases; bases outside gene matches: 12. Germline V gene data show CDR1 as SQVTM and CDR2 as ANQGSEA. CDR3 nucleotide sequence: TGCAGCGTCCCCAAGACTAGCGGTCTTGTGCAGTTCTTC. Amino acid sequence: CSVPKTSGLVQFF.

This chain connects TRBV20-1 to TRBJ1-2; perhaps TRBD1 as D (5 bases). The CDR3 has 11 residues. V was cut by 6 bases and J by 5 bases, with 10 bases left in between. CDR1 is DFQATT and CDR2 is SNEGSKA in the germline V gene (reference sequence). CDR3 DNA: TGCAGTGCCCTACCAGGGTATGGCTACACCTTC. Translated, it gives CSALPGYGYTF.

The chain couples TRBV6-1 to TRBJ2-7; perhaps D is TRBD1 or TRBD2 (6 bases each). Germline V gives CDR1 MNHNS, CDR2 SASEGT. The CDR3 extends over 15 amino acids. The V gene lost 8 bases and the J gene lost 2 bases, with 19 bases spanning the gap. The CDR3 sequence is CASRRGETPTYEQYF. In nucleotides, the CDR3 is TGTGCCAGCCGTAGGGGGGAGACACCAACCTACGAGCAGTACTTC.

The chain has TRBV5-1 and TRBJ2-3; D uncertain. Germline CDR1 reads SGHRS; CDR2 reads YFSETQ. V was cut by 1 base and J by 1 base, with 13 bases left in between. This CDR3 has 16 amino acids. CDR3 in DNA: TGCGCCAGCAGCTTGCTACAGCTTATTGGCACAGATACGCAGTATTTT. This encodes CASSLLQLIGTDTQYF. The entire variable domain, with the rest obtained from reference TRBV5-1 and TRBJ2-3, is as follows: KAGVTQTPRYLIKTRGQQVTLSCSPISGHRSVSWYQQTPGQGLQFLFEYFSETQRNKGNFPGRFSGRQFSNSRSEMNVSTLELGDSALYLCASSLLQLIGTDTQYFGPGTRLTVL.